This T cell receptor (beta chain) was sequenced during a study of T cell responses to AZD1222 COVID-19 vaccine. This clone was counted a few times. Its specificity is unknown. Study findings and constraints: Baseline seropositivity characterized only six or seven AZD1222 recipients.

Germline V gives CDR1 SGHAT, CDR2 FQNNGV. The CDR3 is 14 amino acids. V lost 4 bases, J lost 4 bases, and 14 bases lay in between. Clones were read by immunoSEQ multiplex PCR, and TCRdb kept only the in-frame ones, dropping some. Among 110,000 or so clones listed, roughly 90% were seen once. The receptor was derived from an adult in good health. The chain joins TRBV11-2 to TRBJ2-7; TRBD1 might be the D (7 bases). Sequenced material: peripheral blood, taken on day 0 of MenACWY control vaccination. CDR3 DNA sequence: TGTGCCAGCAGCTGGGCGCAGGGGGGTTACGAGCAGTACTTC. Protein product: CASSWAQGGYEQYF.